The present T cell receptor (beta chain) was sequenced within a study of cytomegalovirus exposure and HLA in healthy donors. Looking at the study overall: The roughly 100 million unique TCR beta sequences, from 150 million to 200 million T cells, were found by an earlier analysis.

The CDR3 has 15 residues. Per the germline V gene, CDR1 is LNHDA and CDR2 is SQIVND (reference sequence). Trimming cost V 5 bases and J 2 bases, with 16 bases left between them. To note about this clone: Antigen: not known.

The PCR made use of 60 Vbeta and 13 Jbeta primers. Clones were read by immunoSEQ multiplex PCR, and TCRdb kept only the in-frame ones, dropping some. This table has roughly 100,000 clones, more than 60% appearing once. Study-wide findings and caveats: Reports indicated that the classifier achieved high specificity and sensitivity in diagnosing cytomegalovirus status.

The rearrangement uses TRBV19 and TRBJ2-7; a weak D match, TRBD1 (6 bases). Sample: PBMCs. The receptor's source is a man under 40 in good health and CMV-seronegative. CDR3 in DNA: TGTGCCAGTAGTGAACAGGGTCTCCTTACCTACGAGCAGTACTTC. Translation: CASSEQGLLTYEQYF.